This T cell receptor (beta chain) was recovered during a study of blood T cells in healthy people across ages. Study findings and constraints: Diversity estimates from one million T cells were considered underestimates.

V was cut by 3 bases and J by 5 bases, with 9 bases left in between. The CDR3 spans 12 residues. The germline CDR1 and CDR2 sequences are SQVTM and ANQGSEA. On this clonotype: No antigen is known for it.

Sample-barcoded 5' priming and a J-beta primer mix drove a second PCR of about 6 to 12 cycles. One entry per CDR3 protein, called by TCRdb with MiXCR from the 5' RACE reads. Here the sample spans about 1.1 million distinct CDR3 sequences, under 40% being singletons. Total RNA was extracted at no less than 6 micrograms per sample. Input material: blood. The gene calls are TRBV29-1 and TRBJ2-3; weak D call: TRBD1 (6 bases). The sequence came from a man in his late teens or twenties in good health. The CDR3 DNA reads as TGCAGCGTTGAGGGGGCGGAAGATACGCAGTATTTT. This sequence encodes CSVEGAEDTQYF.